This is a list of T cell receptor beta chains from one sample in a study of blood T cells in healthy people across ages. TCRdb itself ran the 5' RACE reads through MiXCR, one entry per CDR3 protein. The data hold 780,000 or so distinct CDR3 sequences, with roughly 56% observed a single time. Specimen: blood. These receptors all come from a man in his forties in good health. Both conserved end residues are part of each CDR3. D genes are given only for firm matches. The size of a clone is reported for some rows only, either as once, few or many, or as a class for expanded clones.

d_call	v_call	j_call	clone_size	cdr3_aa	cdr3_nt
NA	TRBV5-1	TRBJ1-6	few	CASSLEPVAGGPLHF	TGCGCCAGCAGCTTGGAGCCCGTAGCGGGTGGACCCCTCCACTTT
NA	TRBV3-1	TRBJ2-3	NA	CASSHSSFGPDTQYF	TGTGCCAGCAGCCACTCCAGCTTTGGCCCAGATACGCAGTATTTT
TRBD1	TRBV5-1	TRBJ2-5	few	CASGWAGGSETQYF	TGCGCCAGCGGATGGGCAGGGGGCAGCGAGACCCAGTACTTC
TRBD1	TRBV16	TRBJ1-5	few	CASSSRGQDSQPQHF	TGTGCCAGCAGTTCGAGAGGACAGGATAGCCAGCCCCAGCATTTT
NA	TRBV29-1	TRBJ1-2	NA	CSVDRRDYDYTF	TGCAGCGTTGATCGGCGGGATTATGACTACACCTTC
NA	TRBV6-2/TRBV6-3	TRBJ2-3	NA	CASSSQQHLTDTQYF	TGTGCCAGCAGTTCCCAGCAGCACCTTACAGATACGCAGTATTTT
NA	TRBV4-3	TRBJ2-3	NA	CASSLAGQLTDTQYF	TGCGCCAGCAGCTTGGCGGGACAACTCACAGATACGCAGTATTTT
NA	TRBV7-9	TRBJ2-5	NA	CASSTPAMGSETQYF	TGTGCCAGCAGTACGCCGGCGATGGGGTCGGAGACCCAGTACTTC
NA	TRBV12-3/TRBV12-4	TRBJ1-6	once	CASSLRSGDSPLHF	TGTGCCAGCAGTTTGCGTTCGGGGGATTCACCCCTCCACTTT
NA	TRBV4-1	TRBJ2-5	NA	CASSLTLGTQYF	TGCGCCAGCAGCCTAACCTTAGGGACCCAGTACTTC
TRBD2	TRBV28	TRBJ2-3	NA	CASSLGMNGDYTDTQYF	TGTGCCAGCAGTTTAGGAATGAACGGGGACTACACAGATACGCAGTATTTT
TRBD2	TRBV20-1	TRBJ2-1	NA	CSAQTSLYNEQFF	TGCAGTGCGCAGACTAGCCTTTACAATGAGCAGTTCTTC
NA	TRBV20-1	TRBJ2-3	once	CSAHPTTDTQYF	TGCAGTGCACATCCGACAACAGATACGCAGTATTTT
NA	TRBV29-1	TRBJ2-6	few	CSVEDPVSSGANVLTF	TGCAGCGTTGAAGATCCGGTCTCATCTGGGGCCAACGTCCTGACTTTC
TRBD2	TRBV20-1	TRBJ2-7	NA	CSARVIPGLAGGPWAYEQYF	TGCAGTGCTAGAGTTATACCGGGACTAGCGGGAGGGCCCTGGGCCTACGAGCAGTACTTC
NA	TRBV6-1	TRBJ2-7	once	CASIGVYYEQYF	TGTGCCAGCATCGGGGTCTACTACGAGCAGTACTTC